Below, 16 T cell receptor beta chains from the same sample are listed, as sequenced in a study of cytomegalovirus exposure and HLA in healthy donors. Here immunoSEQ multiplex PCR was the method, and the copy in TCRdb shows in-frame clones only, minus some. The table has roughly 57,000 clones, around 93% seen once; the top ten hold around 1.7%. The specimen sequenced was PBMCs. The receptor set was obtained from a woman under 30 in good health and CMV-seropositive.

The chain combines TRBV7-3 with TRBJ2-2, with 9 bases fitting TRBD2. Germline values: CDR1 SGHTA, CDR2 FQGTGA. The CDR3 runs 15 residues. V lost 1 base to trimming and J lost 5 bases; unmatched junction nucleotides: 2. CDR3 DNA: TGTGCCAGCAGCTTAATTAGCGGGGGAACCGGGGAGCTGTTTTTT. Its translation: CASSLISGGTGELFF.

The chain uses TRBV10-2 and TRBJ2-1, with TRBD2 matching over 9 bases. CDR1 and CDR2 from the germline V gene are WSHSY and SAAADI. The CDR3 length is 19 residues. Trimming at V came to 6 bases and at J to 10 bases, leaving 25 bases not matched to a gene. CDR3 nucleotides: TGCGCCAGCAGCGAAGCGGGACTAGCTGTGAACCTCAGGTTTGCGGAGCAGTTCTTC. This translates into CASSEAGLAVNLRFAEQFF.

The rearrangement links TRBV6-1 to TRBJ2-3, with 7 bases aligning to TRBD2. The CDR3 loop spans 17 amino acids. Unmatched junction bases numbered 11, after V lost 4 bases and J lost 1 base. In germline, CDR1 is MNHNS, CDR2 SASEGT. CDR3 residues: CASSGRRTSGGTDTQYF. The CDR3 DNA sequence: TGTGCCAGCAGTGGAAGGAGGACTAGTGGGGGCACAGATACGCAGTATTTT.

J is TRBJ1-2 and V is TRBV27, with a possible D match to TRBD1 (5 bases). Germline CDR1 and CDR2: MNHEY and SMNVEV (reference sequence). Between the trimmed V and J ends, which lost 6 bases and 6 bases, there was a span of 20 bases. CDR3 length: 15 amino acids. The CDR3 region has the DNA TGTGCCAGCAGACCTAGCGTCGGCAGGGATGATGGCTACACCTTC. Its translation is CASRPSVGRDDGYTF.

The CDR3: CASSLSGTGDEQYF. CDR3 DNA sequence: TGCGCCAGCAGCTTGTCAGGGACAGGAGACGAGCAGTACTTC. The V gene is TRBV5-1, the J gene TRBJ2-7, with 8 nucleotides matching TRBD1. Germline assignment: CDR1 SGHRS and CDR2 YFSETQ. CDR3 length: 14 residues. V gave up 1 base and J gave up 5 bases; unmatched junction bases: 5.

The chain has TRBV25-1 and TRBJ2-4; TRBD1 is a possible D gene (5 bases). The CDR3 contains 16 residues. Trimming shortened V by 4 bases and J by 0 bases, and 13 bases separated the two germline ends. Germline CDR1 and CDR2: MGHDK and SYGVNS. The CDR3 is CASSGSGFLAKNIQYF. The CDR3 DNA is TGTGCCAGCAGTGGATCAGGGTTTCTAGCCAAAAACATTCAGTACTTC.

J is TRBJ1-5 and V is TRBV5-5; D unclear. The germline V and J ends were trimmed by 1 base and 7 bases, with 12 bases remaining between them. The germline CDR1 and CDR2 sequences are SGHKS and YYEKEE (reference sequence). The CDR3 covers 14 residues. For the CDR3, the DNA is TGTGCCAGCAGCTTGCGGCAGGCCCTACAGCCCCAGCATTTT. It codes for CASSLRQALQPQHF.

The genes are TRBV5-8 and TRBJ1-5, with a weak D call TRBD1 (6 bases). The CDR3 has 15 amino acids. Germline V gene sequence: CDR1 SGHTS, CDR2 YDEGEE. The V end was cut by 1 base, the J end by 3 bases, with 11 bases between. CDR3 loop: CASSLKQGLNQPQHF. CDR3 sequence (DNA): TGTGCCAGCAGCTTGAAACAGGGCCTCAATCAGCCCCAGCATTTT.

The CDR3 spells CASSLSRAVDTQYF. In DNA form, the CDR3 reads TGTGCCAGCAGTCTCTCGAGGGCGGTAGATACGCAGTATTTT. The rearrangement uses TRBV27 and TRBJ2-3; tentative D call: TRBD2 (5 bases). V was pared by 5 bases and J by 5 bases, with 14 bases between. This CDR3 is built from 14 residues. Per the germline V gene, CDR1 is MNHEY and CDR2 is SMNVEV (reference sequence).

The chain couples TRBV6-6 to TRBJ1-5, with TRBD1 as a possible D gene (6 bases). This CDR3 contains 13 residues. Trimming shortened V by 7 bases and J by 3 bases, and 10 bases separated the two germline ends. CDR1 is MNHNY, CDR2 SVGAGI, per germline (reference sequence). CDR3 amino acids: CASTGQLNQPQHF. The CDR3 DNA reads as TGTGCCAGCACAGGACAGCTCAATCAGCCCCAGCATTTT.

The chain is built from TRBV5-4 and TRBJ2-5; perhaps TRBD1 as D (6 bases). Germline V CDR1 and CDR2: SGHNT, YYREEE (reference sequence). V was clipped by 0 bases and J by 5 bases, with 8 bases between them. The CDR3 totals 13 residues. The CDR3 protein is CASSLETGETQYF. CDR3 in DNA: TGTGCCAGCAGCTTGGAAACAGGGGAGACCCAGTACTTC.

The chain carries TRBV15 and TRBJ1-2; weak D call: TRBD1 (5 bases). The CDR3 spans 16 residues. Germline loops: CDR1 LNHNV, CDR2 YYDKDF (reference sequence). The V end lost 4 bases, the J end lost 8 bases, and 23 bases lay between the germline ends. CDR3: CATSTRSTDSRDGYTF. CDR3 bases: TGTGCCACCAGCACCCGATCGACAGACAGTCGCGACGGCTACACCTTC.

The genes are TRBV10-3 and TRBJ2-1; 10 bases map to TRBD1. The CDR3 consists of 12 residues. Germline V gene sequence: CDR1 ENHRY, CDR2 SYGVKD. The V gene end was trimmed by 6 bases and the J gene end by 11 bases; junction bases not matched to a gene: 4. In DNA form, the CDR3 reads TGTGCCATCAGGACAGGGGGCTATCAGCAGTTCTTC. Its protein product is CAIRTGGYQQFF.

The chain uses TRBV6-4 and TRBJ1-6, with TRBD1 matching over 7 bases. In germline, CDR1 is MRHNA, CDR2 SNTAGT. Trimming took 10 bases from V and 2 from J; bases not matched to a gene: 14. There are 17 residues in the CDR3. CDR3 nucleotide sequence: TGTGCCACCCGGGACAGTCCCTCTAAAACCTATAATTCACCCCTCCACTTT. It encodes CATRDSPSKTYNSPLHF.

The chain recombines TRBV19 with TRBJ2-3, with a weak D call TRBD2 (5 bases). This CDR3 comprises 13 residues. The V gene's germline CDR1 is LNHDA and CDR2 SQIVND (reference sequence). V dropped 6 bases and J dropped 2 bases, with 9 bases sitting between them. The CDR3 DNA is TGTGCCAGTAGGGAGGAACCCACAGATACGCAGTATTTT. It specifies CASREEPTDTQYF.

The chain carries TRBV13 and TRBJ2-5; TRBD2 matches at 10 bases. Germline V gives CDR1 PRHDT, CDR2 FYEKMQ (reference sequence). Trimming took 4 bases from V and 5 from J; bases not matched to a gene: 10. The CDR3 loop spans 16 amino acids. The CDR3 spells CASSWERGGLSETQYF. Written as DNA, the CDR3 is TGTGCCAGCAGCTGGGAGCGGGGGGGCCTATCCGAGACCCAGTACTTC. The full variable domain, rest sourced from reference TRBV13 and TRBJ2-5, is AAGVIQSPRHLIKEKRETATLKCYPIPRHDTVYWYQQGPGQDPQFLISFYEKMQSDKGSIPDRFSAQQFSDYHSELNMSSLELGDSALYFCASSWERGGLSETQYFGPGTRLLVL.